Presented here are 9 T cell receptor beta chains from one specimen sequenced in a study of blood T cell repertoires in COVID-19. Measured with immunoSEQ multiplex PCR; TCRdb has only the in-frame clones, and not every one. The repertoire holds 490,000 or so clones, 88% seen once, with approximately 8.3% in the top ten. Sequencing was done on a sample of PBMCs or T cells enriched from blood (not recorded which). Receptor source: an older woman who had recovered from COVID-19.

This clone has just a few counts. The gene calls are TRBV19 and TRBJ1-1; TRBD1 agrees at 8 bases. The J segment lost 0 bases and the V segment lost 6 bases, leaving 15 bases of the junction unmatched. Germline assignment: CDR1 LNHDA and CDR2 SQIVND (reference sequence). This CDR3 region has 18 residues. The CDR3 spells CASRHAGQGLVMNTEAFF. The CDR3 DNA is TGTGCCAGTAGGCACGCAGGACAGGGACTCGTCATGAACACTGAAGCTTTCTTT.

V is TRBV5-6 and J is TRBJ2-5; 7 nucleotides agree with TRBD1. The V gene's germline CDR1 is SGHDT and CDR2 YYEEEE. V was clipped by 3 bases and J by 2 bases; unmatched bases: 10. The CDR3 extends over 16 amino acids. CDR3 in amino acids: CASSYQGVFAQETQYF. The CDR3 region has the DNA TGTGCCAGCAGCTACCAGGGGGTTTTCGCTCAAGAGACCCAGTACTTC.

This clone turned up a few times. The chain has TRBV2 and TRBJ1-1, with TRBD1 identical over 9 bases. The J segment lost 10 bases and the V segment lost 0 bases, leaving 12 bases of the junction unmatched. Germline values: CDR1 SNHLY, CDR2 FYNNEI. The CDR3 contains 16 residues. This chain's CDR3 is CASSEALLGQGPGAFF. The CDR3 DNA sequence: TGTGCCAGCAGTGAAGCGCTTCTGGGACAGGGTCCGGGAGCTTTCTTT. Supplemented by reference TRBV2 and TRBJ1-1, the full variable domain reads EPEVTQTPSHQVTQMGQEVILRCVPISNHLYFYWYRQILGQKVEFLVSFYNNEISEKSEIFDDQFSVERPDGSNFTLKIRSTKLEDSAMYFCASSEALLGQGPGAFFGQGTRLTVV.

The rearrangement uses TRBV6-1 and TRBJ1-5; D is possibly TRBD1 (6 bases). The V end lost 3 bases, the J end lost 7 bases, and 16 bases lay between the germline ends. The CDR3 contains 15 residues. Germline V gene sequence: CDR1 MNHNS, CDR2 SASEGT. The CDR3 loop is CASSDGRGKSQPQHF. CDR3 in DNA: TGTGCCAGCAGTGATGGTAGGGGGAAGAGCCAGCCCCAGCATTTT.

The genes are TRBV6-2 or TRBV6-3 and TRBJ2-3; 12 positions match TRBD2. The CDR3 is made up of 18 amino acids. J lost 0 bases, V lost 2 bases, and 6 bases had no gene match. Germline CDR1 MNHEY, CDR2 SVGEGT. The DNA of the CDR3 is TGTGCCAGCAGTTACGGCCTAGCGGGGGGGCCTAGCACAGATACGCAGTATTTT. Its protein product is CASSYGLAGGPSTDTQYF.

The chain has TRBV6-5 and TRBJ1-1; weak D call: TRBD1 (5 bases). CDR1 is MNHEY, CDR2 SVGAGI, per germline. CDR3 length equals 14 residues. V lost 6 bases and J 2 bases, leaving 13 bases between the germline ends. DNA of the CDR3: TGTGCCAGCAGGCTCGGGGGACCAAACACTGAAGCTTTCTTT. Translation: CASRLGGPNTEAFF.

The chain has TRBV2 and TRBJ1-1; no definite D call. Trimming removed 9 bases at V and 0 bases at J, with 14 bases between. The CDR3 is 14 amino acids. Per the germline V gene, CDR1 is SNHLY and CDR2 is FYNNEI. This CDR3 is CASSPEALNTEAFF. The DNA for the CDR3 is TGTGCCAGTTCCCCCGAAGCGTTGAACACTGAAGCTTTCTTT.

This chain connects TRBV6-5 to TRBJ2-1, with TRBD2 identical over 11 bases. Trimming cost V 8 bases and J 10 bases; bases outside gene matches: 13. In germline, CDR1 is MNHEY, CDR2 SVGAGI. The length of the CDR3 is 15 residues. CDR3 sequence (DNA): TGTGCCAGCTTTAGCGGGGGGGCAGGGGGTAGCGAGCAGTTCTTC. Translated: CASFSGGAGGSEQFF.

The count of this clone is one. The chain employs TRBV2 and TRBJ1-4; TRBD1 agrees at 7 bases. CDR1 and CDR2 (germline): SNHLY, FYNNEI. CDR3 length: 14 amino acids. Trimming took 6 bases from V and 3 from J; bases not matched to a gene: 4. In DNA form, the CDR3 reads TGTGCCAGCAGCCCCGGGACAGCTAATGAAAAACTGTTTTTT. Protein: CASSPGTANEKLFF.